This T cell receptor (beta chain) was observed in a study of T cell responses to AZD1222 COVID-19 vaccine. Germline V gives CDR1 KGHSH, CDR2 LQKENI. This CDR3 has 12 residues. V was shortened by 4 bases and J by 7 bases, with 8 bases between the two germline ends. TCRdb keeps only in-frame clones here, not all; method: immunoSEQ multiplex PCR. The sample lists more than 85,000 clones; 86% were seen once. This receptor was identified in an adult in good health. The chain employs TRBV18 and TRBJ1-5; no clear D. Sequenced here: peripheral blood, sampled on day 0 of AZD1222 vaccination. The CDR3 DNA is TGTGCCAGCTCACGACCTGAGCAGCCCCAGCATTTT. Its translation: CASSRPEQPQHF.